Shown below are 8 T cell receptor beta chains from a single sample sequenced in a study of cytomegalovirus exposure and HLA in healthy donors. PCR employed 60 Vbeta and 13 Jbeta primers. The protocol was immunoSEQ multiplex PCR, while the TCRdb copy is restricted to in-frame clones and leaves out a portion. The profile shows around 150,000 clones, about 80% of them singletons. Sequenced input: PBMCs. Every receptor here comes from a woman between 40 and 50 years old in good health and CMV-seronegative.

This chain uses TRBV7-8 with TRBJ2-7; D may be TRBD1 (6 bases). The CDR3 consists of 15 residues. Germline CDR1 is SGHVS and CDR2 is FQNEAQ. V gave up 2 bases and J gave up 4 bases, with 15 bases separating them. The chain's CDR3 is CASSLRRTETYEQYF. CDR3 bases: TGTGCCAGCAGCTTACGACGGACAGAAACTTACGAGCAGTACTTC.

This CDR3 is CASSYSTSLDTQYF. The DNA of the CDR3 is TGTGCCAGCAGTTACTCGACTAGTTTAGATACGCAGTATTTT. The genes are TRBV6-5 and TRBJ2-3, with D possibly being TRBD2 (6 bases). The germline V and J ends were trimmed by 0 bases and 5 bases, with 9 bases remaining between them. Germline V lookup: CDR1 MNHEY, CDR2 SVGAGI. This CDR3 contains 14 residues.

The CDR3 nucleotides read TGTGCCAGCAGCCCCTATGAGACGGAGAGGCCCTATGGCTACACCTTC. This encodes CASSPYETERPYGYTF. This chain uses TRBV27 with TRBJ1-2; D unclear. The V and J ends lost 6 bases and 4 bases respectively, with 21 bases between them. CDR1 and CDR2 from the germline V gene are MNHEY and SMNVEV (reference sequence). This CDR3 has 16 residues.

The V call is TRBV9, the J call TRBJ2-5; a possible D gene is TRBD1 (7 bases). Trimming cost V 4 bases and J 9 bases, with 16 bases left between them. This CDR3 region has 13 residues. CDR1 SGDLS and CDR2 YYNGEE come from the germline V gene. CDR3 residues: CASSFGGQGAQYF. The CDR3 DNA reads as TGTGCCAGCAGCTTTGGGGGGCAGGGGGCCCAGTACTTC.

The rearrangement uses TRBV18 and TRBJ2-7; D possibly corresponds to TRBD2 (5 bases). Deletions cut 0 bases from V and 6 bases from J, with 18 bases between. The CDR3 is 16 amino acids. CDR1 and CDR2 from the germline V gene are KGHSH and LQKENI. For the CDR3, the DNA is TGTGCCAGCTCACCACCGTCGGCCGGGCTAGCAGGCGAGCAGTACTTC. Its translation is CASSPPSAGLAGEQYF.

This clone has a handful of counts. This sequence joins TRBV9 and TRBJ2-1; TRBD2 agrees at 11 bases. V gave up 4 bases and J gave up 2 bases; unmatched junction bases: 8. Germline CDR1 is SGDLS and CDR2 is YYNGEE. The CDR3 extends over 17 amino acids. The CDR3 sequence: CASSSSGGPEAYNEQFF. The DNA for the CDR3 is TGTGCCAGCAGCTCTAGCGGGGGGCCCGAAGCCTACAATGAGCAGTTCTTC.

The chain recombines TRBV7-6 with TRBJ1-4; unclear D gene. This CDR3 contains 13 residues. Trimming cost V 1 base and J 7 bases, with 7 bases left between them. In germline, CDR1 is SGHVS, CDR2 FNYEAQ. CDR3: CASSLGRIEKLFF. The CDR3 DNA is TGTGCCAGCAGCTTAGGGAGGATTGAAAAACTGTTTTTT. Combining the CDR3 with reference TRBV7-6 and TRBJ1-4 gives the whole variable domain GAGVSQSPRYKVTKRGQDVALRCDPISGHVSLYWYRQALGQGPEFLTYFNYEAQQDKSGLPNDRFSAERPEGSISTLTIQRTEQRDSAMYRCASSLGRIEKLFFGSGTQLSVL.

The V and J genes are TRBV7-6 and TRBJ2-2; TRBD2 might be the D (5 bases). Trimming took 10 bases from V and 5 from J, leaving 14 bases between them. This CDR3 comprises 13 residues. The germline gives CDR1 SGHVS, CDR2 FNYEAQ. CDR3 bases: TGTGCCACCCATGACGGGGTAACCGGGGAGCTGTTTTTT. As protein: CATHDGVTGELFF.